The 29 T cell receptor beta chains reported below all come from one sample, sequenced in a study of human T cells and chemical hapten exposure. MiXCR, applied by TCRdb to the RACE reads, yields one record per CDR3 protein. Of approximately 320,000 distinct CDR3 sequences in the sample, 4.5% to 5.5% were seen once. Time point meaning: pre-sensitization, week 0. Noted treatment: therapeutic diphenylcyclopropenone sensitization with weekly scalp DPC. The sample in question was whole blood, obtained in connection with sensitization to the hapten diphenylcyclopropenone (DPC). Receptor source: a woman younger than 35 with alopecia areata. Some clones in this sample may be carry-over from other donors' samples.

This rearrangement joins TRBV6-1 to TRBJ2-4; D call uncertain. Germline CDR1 reads MNHNS; CDR2 reads SASEGT. V dropped 1 base and J dropped 7 bases, with 8 bases sitting between them. The CDR3 has 13 residues. CDR3 in amino acids: CASSEDYHNIQYF. CDR3 bases: TGTGCCAGCAGTGAAGACTACCATAACATTCAGTACTTC.

This clonotype was observed many times. V usage is TRBV9 and J usage is TRBJ2-3; no clear D gene. The CDR3 spans 13 residues. From germline, CDR1 is SGDLS and CDR2 YYNGEE. Trimming stripped 4 bases from V and 2 bases from J, with 8 bases between. The CDR3 DNA reads as TGTGCCAGCAGCTTGGACCTCACAGATACGCAGTATTTT. Amino acid sequence: CASSLDLTDTQYF.

This chain connects TRBV12-5 to TRBJ1-1, with D hard to call. The CDR3 is made up of 15 amino acids. Germline assignment: CDR1 LGHNT and CDR2 FRNRAP. V was pared by 3 bases and J by 0 bases, with 11 bases between. CDR3 protein: CASGFGRPMNTEAFF. For the CDR3, the DNA is TGTGCTAGTGGTTTTGGCAGGCCCATGAACACTGAAGCTTTCTTT.

This clonotype has only a few counts. This chain uses TRBV12-3 or TRBV12-4 with TRBJ1-5; D may be TRBD1 (5 bases). The CDR3 has 14 amino acids. Trimming stripped 5 bases from V and 9 bases from J, with 17 bases between. The CDR3 is CASSPPQARWPQHF. CDR3 nucleotide sequence: TGTGCCAGCAGTCCCCCACAGGCGCGTTGGCCCCAGCATTTT.

This sequence joins TRBV6-5 and TRBJ1-4; D is uncertain. V lost 0 bases and J 7 bases, leaving 9 bases between the germline ends. The germline V gene has CDR1 MNHEY and CDR2 SVGAGI. The CDR3 is made up of 14 amino acids. CDR3 DNA sequence: TGTGCCAGCAGTTACTCGTACGAACGTGAAAAACTGTTTTTT. Translation gives CASSYSYEREKLFF.

V usage is TRBV7-2 and J usage is TRBJ1-4; no firm D call. The CDR3 consists of 16 residues. With 1 base removed from V and 7 bases from J, the gap between germline ends came to 16 bases. Germline CDR1 reads SGHTA; CDR2 reads FQGNSA. The chain's CDR3 is CASSLVPTVDGEKLFF. The CDR3 bases are TGTGCCAGCAGCTTAGTACCCACGGTCGATGGTGAAAAACTGTTTTTT. Full variable domain (rest looked up from reference TRBV7-2 and TRBJ1-4): GAGVSQSPSNKVTEKGKDVELRCDPISGHTALYWYRQSLGQGLEFLIYFQGNSAPDKSGLPSDRFSAERTGGSVSTLTIQRTQQEDSAVYLCASSLVPTVDGEKLFFGSGTQLSVL.

Many counts were recorded for this clonotype. The rearrangement joins TRBV6-2 or TRBV6-3 to TRBJ2-1; no clear D. The germline V gene encodes CDR1 MNHEY and CDR2 SVGEGT. The CDR3 sequence is 15 residues long. Trimming took off 0 bases at V and 3 bases at J, with 9 bases between the two ends. Here the CDR3 reads CASSYSGGDYNEQFF. Written as DNA, the CDR3 is TGTGCCAGCAGTTACTCGGGCGGAGACTACAATGAGCAGTTCTTC.

There are a few counts of this clonotype. This chain's CDR3 is CASSQGVIYGYTF. Written as DNA, the CDR3 is TGTGCCAGCAGCCAAGGGGTGATCTATGGCTACACCTTC. V and J are TRBV6-2 or TRBV6-3 and TRBJ1-2; tentatively, D is TRBD1 (5 bases). Germline assignment: CDR1 MNHEY and CDR2 SVGEGT. V lost 6 bases and J lost 4, with 12 bases in between. CDR3 length equals 13 residues.

Many counts were recorded for this clonotype. V usage is TRBV24-1 and J usage is TRBJ2-3, with TRBD2 as a possible D gene (5 bases). The CDR3 totals 15 residues. CDR1 is KGHDR and CDR2 is SFDVKD in the germline V gene. Trimming left V 4 bases short and J 4 bases short, with 14 bases between. The CDR3 sequence: CATSEGLAFADTQYF. The CDR3, as DNA: TGTGCCACCAGTGAAGGACTCGCATTTGCAGATACGCAGTATTTT.

This clonotype was seen many times. J is TRBJ2-6 and V is TRBV4-3, with a possible D match to TRBD1 (5 bases). With 0 bases removed from V and 2 bases from J, the gap between germline ends came to 8 bases. Germline CDR1 LGHNA, CDR2 YSLEER. The CDR3 runs to 16 residues. This CDR3 reads CASSQDSRAGANVLTF. CDR3 nucleotides: TGCGCCAGCAGCCAAGATTCCAGGGCTGGGGCCAACGTCCTGACTTTC.

The chain uses TRBV5-1 and TRBJ2-7; tentatively, D is TRBD1 (6 bases). V gave up 8 bases and J gave up 2 bases, with 17 bases separating them. The CDR3 is made up of 14 amino acids. The V gene's germline CDR1 is SGHRS and CDR2 YFSETQ. The CDR3 region is CASSPGVATYEQYF. The CDR3 bases are TGCGCCAGTTCTCCAGGGGTTGCTACCTACGAGCAGTACTTC.

This clonotype appeared many times. J is TRBJ2-7 and V is TRBV20-1; 13 nucleotides match TRBD2. The germline CDR1 and CDR2 sequences are DFQATT and SNEGSKA (reference sequence). After removal of 5 bases from V and 3 bases from J, the junction contained 10 bases not matched to a gene. The CDR3 is made up of 16 amino acids. DNA for the CDR3: TGCAGTGCTTGTCCCGGGACTAGCGGGGTTTACTACGAGCAGTACTTC. This gives the protein CSACPGTSGVYYEQYF.

In its sample, this clonotype was seen a few times. V is TRBV29-1 and J is TRBJ2-3; 7 bases line up with TRBD2. Trimming removed 6 bases from V and 1 base from J; junction bases left unmatched: 7. CDR3 length equals 14 residues. Germline-derived CDR1 and CDR2 are SQVTM and ANQGSEA. CDR3 sequence (DNA): TGCAGCGTAGAGCGGGGTCGTCGCACAGATACGCAGTATTTT. Amino acids: CSVERGRRTDTQYF.

This clonotype came up a few times. The V and J genes are TRBV3-1 and TRBJ1-2; D might be TRBD1 (5 bases). Germline lookup yields CDR1 LGHDT and CDR2 YNNKEL (reference sequence). The CDR3 totals 15 residues. The V and J ends lost 1 base and 2 bases respectively, with 11 bases between them. CDR3 coding DNA: TGTGCCAGCAGCCAAGGCCAGGGTCACAACTATGGCTACACCTTC. Translation: CASSQGQGHNYGYTF.

This clonotype was observed a few times. The rearrangement links TRBV9 to TRBJ2-3; TRBD2 matches at 10 bases. CDR3 length: 16 amino acids. CDR1 SGDLS and CDR2 YYNGEE come from the germline V gene. Losses at the gene ends were 3 bases for V and 6 bases for J; bases not matched to a gene: 10. This chain's CDR3 is CASSGLSGGAIDTQYF. CDR3 in DNA: TGTGCCAGCAGCGGTCTAAGCGGGGGGGCCATCGATACGCAGTATTTT.

The V call is TRBV27, the J call TRBJ1-2; maybe TRBD1 (5 bases). The length of the CDR3 is 15 residues. V shed 2 bases and J shed 2 bases, with 12 bases lying between them. Germline V gene sequence: CDR1 MNHEY, CDR2 SMNVEV (reference sequence). CDR3 amino acids: CASSLRQGLNYGYTF. The CDR3 bases are TGTGCCAGCAGTTTACGGCAGGGTTTAAACTATGGCTACACCTTC.

The rearrangement uses TRBV12-3 or TRBV12-4 and TRBJ2-4; 11 bases agree with TRBD2. Trimming at V came to 5 bases and at J to 0 bases, leaving 3 bases not matched to a gene. This CDR3 is 16 amino acids long. The CDR3 reads CASSRGTSGAKNIQYF. The CDR3 coding sequence is TGTGCCAGCAGTCGGGGGACTAGCGGAGCCAAAAACATTCAGTACTTC.

This clonotype has just a few counts. This chain connects TRBV7-2 to TRBJ1-1; tentative D call: TRBD1 (5 bases). Deletions cut 5 bases from V and 3 bases from J, with 13 bases between. The length of the CDR3 is 14 residues. Germline CDR1 is SGHTA and CDR2 is FQGNSA. The chain's CDR3 is CASSPGTDYTEAFF. The DNA of the CDR3 is TGTGCCAGCAGCCCTGGGACCGACTACACTGAAGCTTTCTTT.

V gene TRBV7-2 combines with J gene TRBJ2-3; D is unclear. Trimming pared 3 bases from V and 2 bases from J, leaving 12 bases between. The CDR3 runs 15 residues. From germline, CDR1 is SGHTA and CDR2 FQGNSA. CDR3: CASSFVVGVTDTQYF. CDR3 coding DNA: TGTGCCAGCAGCTTTGTTGTAGGAGTCACAGATACGCAGTATTTT.

At least ten counts were recorded for this clonotype. The chain couples TRBV6-2 or TRBV6-3 to TRBJ2-1; D might be TRBD2 (6 bases). The germline V gene encodes CDR1 MNHEY and CDR2 SVGEGT. The CDR3 length is 18 residues. The V and J ends lost 4 bases and 0 bases respectively, with 19 bases between them. The CDR3 loop is CASSWLRGNISSYNEQFF. Here the CDR3 DNA reads TGTGCCAGCAGTTGGTTACGGGGGAACATCAGCTCCTACAATGAGCAGTTCTTC.

This clonotype was found many times. This rearrangement joins TRBV7-9 to TRBJ1-4; 11 bases map to TRBD1. The V and J ends lost 5 bases and 7 bases, in that order; junction bases with no gene match: 6. There are 15 residues in the CDR3. CDR1 is SEHNR, CDR2 FQNEAQ, per germline (reference sequence). DNA for the CDR3: TGTGCCAGCAGCGCTACCGGGACAGGGGGTGAAAAACTGTTTTTT. The encoded protein is CASSATGTGGEKLFF.

This clonotype has more than one count but fewer than ten. V gene TRBV4-3 combines with J gene TRBJ2-3, with D unresolved. Germline V lookup: CDR1 LGHNA, CDR2 YSLEER. Trimming shortened V by 0 bases and J by 1 base, and 11 bases separated the two germline ends. The CDR3 length is 16 residues. The CDR3 is CASSQDQGIGTDTQYF. CDR3 nucleotide sequence: TGCGCCAGCAGCCAAGATCAAGGGATCGGCACAGATACGCAGTATTTT.

In this sample, this clonotype turned up a few times. This rearrangement joins TRBV12-3 or TRBV12-4 to TRBJ2-1, with D maybe TRBD2 (5 bases). This CDR3 is 12 amino acids long. The V end was cut by 2 bases, the J end by 15 bases, with 14 bases between. For the CDR3, the DNA is TGTGCCAGCAGTTTACAGGACTCGGCTCGGTTCTTC. Translating gives CASSLQDSARFF.

This sequence joins TRBV25-1 and TRBJ2-3; weak D call: TRBD1 (6 bases). This CDR3 comprises 18 residues. CDR1 MGHDK and CDR2 SYGVNS come from the germline V gene. The V and J ends lost 3 bases and 0 bases respectively, with 19 bases between them. The chain's CDR3 is CASSETGDLRGSTDTQYF. The CDR3 bases are TGTGCCAGCAGTGAGACAGGCGATCTACGGGGTAGCACAGATACGCAGTATTTT.

V gene TRBV10-3 combines with J gene TRBJ2-2, with D tentatively TRBD1 (6 bases). V shed 4 bases and J shed 5 bases, with 11 bases lying between them. The CDR3 covers 14 residues. CDR1 is ENHRY and CDR2 is SYGVKD in the germline V gene. For the CDR3, the DNA is TGTGCCATCAGTGGGACAGATTTTACCGGGGAGCTGTTTTTT. Its translation: CAISGTDFTGELFF.

This clonotype was detected many times. CDR3 in DNA: TGTGCCAGCAGCCGCGCGGGGGCAGGTCAGCCCCAGCATTTT. Protein product: CASSRAGAGQPQHF. The chain combines TRBV6-2 or TRBV6-3 with TRBJ1-5; tentatively, D is TRBD1 (6 bases). The CDR3 totals 14 residues. Looked up from germline, CDR1 is MNHEY and CDR2 is SVGEGT. V lost 6 bases and J lost 6, with 15 bases in between.

This clonotype was seen ten or more times. The chain links TRBV6-2 or TRBV6-3 to TRBJ2-2, with a possible D match to TRBD2 (6 bases). The germline V gene encodes CDR1 MNHEY and CDR2 SVGEGT. This CDR3 is built from 16 residues. Trimming took off 6 bases at V and 3 bases at J, with 17 bases between the two ends. CDR3 sequence: CASSLRLVRDTGELFF. DNA of the CDR3: TGTGCCAGCAGCCTTAGACTAGTCCGCGACACCGGGGAGCTGTTTTTT.

This clonotype was detected only a few times. V is TRBV2 and J is TRBJ1-4; the D gene is possibly TRBD1 (5 bases). The CDR3 has 13 amino acids. Per germline, CDR1 SNHLY and CDR2 FYNNEI. The V end was cut by 3 bases, the J end by 16 bases, with 18 bases between. The CDR3 is CASSERGDRRRFF. DNA for the CDR3: TGTGCCAGCAGTGAGCGGGGGGACCGACGCCGGTTTTTT.

The chain has TRBV6-2 or TRBV6-3 and TRBJ1-2; weak D call: TRBD1 (5 bases). The CDR3 is made up of 16 amino acids. Per the germline V gene, CDR1 is MNHEY and CDR2 is SVGEGT. Trimming removed 7 bases at V and 5 bases at J, with 23 bases between. CDR3 bases: TGTGCCAGCACTCCAGAGGACTCGTGGGGCATATATGGCTACACCTTC. Its protein is CASTPEDSWGIYGYTF.